This T cell receptor beta chain was sequenced in a study of OX40 agonist ivuxolimab in advanced cancers. TCRdb's copy holds only in-frame clones and misses some; the assay was immunoSEQ multiplex PCR. The sample yields tens of thousands of clones, around 90% seen once. Cycle 7 day 1, cycle 4 day 1, and baseline were the timepoints at which blood was sampled. Looked up from germline, CDR1 is LNHDA and CDR2 is SQIVND (reference sequence). V gave up 8 bases and J gave up 1 base; unmatched junction bases: 1. This CDR3 is 14 amino acids long. Sequencing used CD4+ or CD8+ T cells sorted from blood, obtained in a trial of the OX40 agonist ivuxolimab. The genes are TRBV19 and TRBJ2-1; 11 bases map to TRBD2. The TCR sequence derives from an adult with an advanced solid tumor such as melanoma, head and neck, liver or kidney cancer. The CDR3 region has the DNA TGTGCCAGTGGACTAGCGGGTTCCTACAATGAGCAGTTCTTC. It yields the protein CASGLAGSYNEQFF.